What follows are 29 T cell receptor beta chains derived from one specimen sequenced in a study of T cells in localized non-small cell lung cancer. Assay: immunoSEQ multiplex PCR; the TCRdb copy retains only in-frame clones and omits some. This sample has 2,500 to 3,000 clones, with approximately 33% found just once. The material sequenced was normal lung tissue next to the tumor, taken before any cancer treatment. Receptors originate from a male donor at least 60 years old with stage I squamous cell lung carcinoma.

The chain carries TRBV9 and TRBJ2-7, with 8 bases aligning to TRBD2. This CDR3 region has 15 residues. Germline V CDR1 and CDR2: SGDLS, YYNGEE. V dropped 3 bases and J dropped 3; count of bases not matched to a gene: 8. The CDR3 DNA reads as TGTGCCAGCAGCGAGGCGGGGGGTCTCCACTACGAGCAGTACTTC. It specifies CASSEAGGLHYEQYF.

This clone came up a few times. The rearrangement uses TRBV11-3 and TRBJ2-3, with D maybe TRBD2 (5 bases). The CDR3 contains 16 residues. Trimming cost V 3 bases and J 2 bases, with 15 bases left between them. Germline V gene sequence: CDR1 SGHNT, CDR2 YENEEA. CDR3 sequence reads: CASSLATRALTDTQYF. In DNA form, the CDR3 reads TGTGCCAGCAGCTTGGCTACTAGGGCCCTCACAGATACGCAGTATTTT. Supplemented by reference TRBV11-3 and TRBJ2-3, the full variable domain reads EAGVVQSPRYKIIEKKQPVAFWCNPISGHNTLYWYLQNLGQGPELLIRYENEEAVDDSQLPKDRFSAERLKGVDSTLKIQPAELGDSAVYLCASSLATRALTDTQYFGPGTRLTVL.

This clone was detected only a few times. This chain uses TRBV9 with TRBJ1-4; 7 nucleotides line up with TRBD1. Unmatched junction bases numbered 10, after V lost 4 bases and J lost 4 bases. The CDR3 is 16 residues long. CDR1 SGDLS and CDR2 YYNGEE come from the germline V gene. CDR3 loop: CASSPRGDSFNEKLFF. CDR3 bases: TGTGCCAGCAGCCCAAGAGGGGACAGCTTTAATGAAAAACTGTTTTTT.

In this sample, this clone turned up a few times. The germline gene is not matched at one end of the junction; a read error may be the cause. J is TRBJ2-7 and V is TRBV6-8, with D unresolved. The CDR3 has 12 residues. The V gene's germline CDR1 is MNHGY and CDR2 SAAAGT. The CDR3 region is CAISVEAREQYF. CDR3 DNA sequence: TGTGCCATCAGTGTGGAAGCGCGCGAGCAGTACTTC.

This clone qualifies as medium-sized (0.01 to 0.1%). The chain recombines TRBV11-3 with TRBJ2-3, with D maybe TRBD2 (5 bases). Looked up from germline, CDR1 is SGHNT and CDR2 is YENEEA. CDR3 length equals 16 residues. V was clipped by 5 bases and J by 1 base, with 16 bases between them. The CDR3 coding sequence is TGTGCCAGCAGCGCCCGGGGTCTATGGGGCACAGATACGCAGTATTTT. This encodes CASSARGLWGTDTQYF.

The genes are TRBV30 and TRBJ1-1; TRBD1 aligns across 9 bases. V gave up 2 bases and J gave up 10 bases; unmatched junction bases: 8. This CDR3 is 13 amino acids long. Germline lookup yields CDR1 GTSNPN and CDR2 SVGIG (reference sequence). The CDR3 here is CAWSSNDRGGAFF. For the CDR3, the DNA is TGTGCCTGGAGTTCTAACGACAGGGGGGGAGCTTTCTTT.

This sequence joins TRBV12-5 and TRBJ1-6; no firm D call. The V end was cut by 5 bases, the J end by 5 bases, with 10 bases between. The germline V gene encodes CDR1 LGHNT and CDR2 FRNRAP. This CDR3 has 14 amino acids. CDR3 sequence (DNA): TGTGCTAGTGGTCTTGGATTCGATAATTCACCCCTCCACTTT. Its protein product is CASGLGFDNSPLHF.

The J gene is TRBJ2-1, the V gene TRBV12-2; the table gives TRBD2 as D, unverified against the DNA. TRBV12-2 is described as a pseudogene. The CDR3 sequence is 15 residues long. The CDR3 coding sequence is TGTGCCTGCCCCCTCTGTACTAAGACCTACAATGAGCAGTTCTTC. The encoded protein is CACPLCTKTYNEQFF.

This clone was counted only a few times. The chain has TRBV7-1 and TRBJ2-3, with TRBD1 identical over 8 bases. TRBV7-1 is assigned to the ORF class and has an uncertain function. V was clipped by 4 bases and J by 2 bases; unmatched bases: 5. The CDR3 spans 15 residues. CDR3: CASSLSGGFTDTQYF. In nucleotides, the CDR3 is TGTGCCAGCAGCTTATCAGGGGGCTTCACAGATACGCAGTATTTT.

This clone was detected only a few times. The J gene is TRBJ2-2, the V gene TRBV11-3; D is possibly TRBD1 (6 bases). CDR3 length equals 17 residues. V shed 5 bases and J shed 1 base, with 17 bases lying between them. Germline lookup yields CDR1 SGHNT and CDR2 YENEEA. Here the CDR3 reads CASSTYLGQKNTGELFF. CDR3 DNA sequence: TGTGCCAGCAGCACCTATCTCGGACAGAAGAACACCGGGGAGCTGTTTTTT.

The chain has TRBV2 and TRBJ1-2; no clear D gene. This CDR3 is built from 12 residues. Germline V gives CDR1 SNHLY, CDR2 FYNNEI. The V gene lost 9 bases and the J gene lost 1 base, with 9 bases spanning the gap. This chain's CDR3 is CASVGDNYGYTF. The CDR3 nucleotides are TGTGCCAGTGTCGGTGATAACTATGGCTACACCTTC.

Judged by abundance, this clone is medium-sized. The rearrangement uses TRBV9 and TRBJ1-5; TRBD1 is a possible D gene (6 bases). The CDR3 length is 17 residues. CDR1 SGDLS and CDR2 YYNGEE come from the germline V gene. V was trimmed by 5 bases and J by 4 bases, leaving 22 bases between them. CDR3 sequence reads: CASSATGGPLSNQPQHF. In nucleotides, the CDR3 is TGTGCCAGCAGTGCTACCGGGGGGCCTCTCTCTAATCAGCCCCAGCATTTT.

This clone is labeled as large. The V gene is TRBV6-8, the J gene TRBJ1-2; 9 nucleotides align to TRBD1. The CDR3 totals 15 residues. The ends lost 10 bases at V and 7 bases at J; junction bases unmatched: 16. Germline assignment: CDR1 MNHGY and CDR2 SAAAGT. The CDR3 sequence is CATVVNKVDRGGYTF. The CDR3 bases are TGTGCCACTGTGGTGAATAAGGTGGACAGGGGTGGCTACACCTTC.

V gene TRBV10-3 combines with J gene TRBJ2-5; weak D call: TRBD1 (5 bases). The CDR3 covers 15 residues. V lost 1 base and J lost 2, with 11 bases in between. The germline CDR1 and CDR2 sequences are ENHRY and SYGVKD. The CDR3 coding sequence is TGTGCCATCAGTGAGTATCGACAGCTTCAAGAGACCCAGTACTTC. Amino acids: CAISEYRQLQETQYF.

This clone is labeled as medium-sized. V gene TRBV12-2 combines with J gene TRBJ1-5. TRBV12-2 is an annotated pseudogene. CDR3 length: 21 amino acids. CDR3 DNA: TGTGCAAGTCGCTTAGCTCCCCTGGACGGAAGATTCAAAGATAGCAATCAGCCCCAGCATTTT. It translates to CASRLAPLDGRFKDSNQPQHF.

The chain combines TRBV28 with TRBJ2-1, with 12 bases lining up with TRBD2. CDR3 length: 13 residues. Germline V gene data show CDR1 as MDHEN and CDR2 as SYDVKM. J was trimmed by 10 bases and V by 2 bases; bases with no gene match: 0. The CDR3 nucleotides read TGTGCCAGCAGTTTAGGGACTAGCGGGGAGCAGTTCTTC. It is translated as CASSLGTSGEQFF.

The V gene is TRBV5-1, the J gene TRBJ2-1, with D possibly TRBD1 on 6 matching bases. The V and J ends lost 0 bases and 8 bases respectively, with 15 bases between them. The V gene's germline CDR1 is SGHRS and CDR2 YFSETQ. The CDR3 runs to 15 residues. The CDR3: CASSLGDTGADEQFF. The CDR3 region has the DNA TGCGCCAGCAGCTTGGGGGACACCGGCGCAGATGAGCAGTTCTTC.

The rearrangement uses TRBV29-1 and TRBJ2-1; 7 bases are a match to TRBD1. CDR3 length: 15 residues. Per the germline V gene, CDR1 is SQVTM and CDR2 is ANQGSEA. The V segment lost 2 bases and the J segment 3 bases; nucleotides outside the gene matches: 7. As DNA, the CDR3 is TGCAGCGTTGAACTGACAGGGTCTGACTACAATGAGCAGTTCTTC. Amino acids: CSVELTGSDYNEQFF.

Within the sample, this clone is medium-sized. The CDR3 spells CASSLDSANTEAFF. CDR3 nucleotide sequence: TGTGCCAGCAGCTTAGACAGCGCGAACACTGAAGCTTTCTTT. The chain carries TRBV11-3 and TRBJ1-1; unclear D gene. This CDR3 has 14 residues. The germline V gene encodes CDR1 SGHNT and CDR2 YENEEA. Trimming pared 0 bases from V and 1 base from J, leaving 6 bases between.

The V call is TRBV9, the J call TRBJ2-3, with 7 nucleotides matching TRBD1. The germline V gene has CDR1 SGDLS and CDR2 YYNGEE. This CDR3 region has 16 residues. The trim removed 0 bases at V and 2 bases at J, leaving 6 bases unmatched. The CDR3 loop reads CASSVGGQPITDTQYF. DNA for the CDR3: TGTGCCAGCAGCGTAGGGGGACAGCCGATCACAGATACGCAGTATTTT. The complete variable domain, with remaining parts taken from reference TRBV9 and TRBJ2-3, reads DSGVTQTPKHLITATGQRVTLRCSPRSGDLSVYWYQQSLDQGLQFLIQYYNGEERAKGNILERFSAQQFPDLHSELNLSSLELGDSALYFCASSVGGQPITDTQYFGPGTRLTVL.

This clone was seen a few times. The chain employs TRBV6-8 and TRBJ1-3; D is undetermined. The CDR3 is 16 amino acids. Germline loops: CDR1 MNHGY, CDR2 SAAAGT. The V end was cut by 0 bases, the J end by 0 bases, with 9 bases between. CDR3 sequence reads: CASSYSVPSSGNTIYF. The CDR3 bases are TGTGCCAGCAGTTACTCCGTCCCGAGCTCTGGAAACACCATATATTTT.

This clone has at least ten counts. This sequence joins TRBV9 and TRBJ1-1, with D tentatively TRBD1 (5 bases). V was cut by 5 bases and J by 4 bases, with 9 bases left in between. Per the germline V gene, CDR1 is SGDLS and CDR2 is YYNGEE. CDR3 length: 12 amino acids. This CDR3 reads CASSLGVTEAFF. DNA for the CDR3: TGTGCCAGCAGTTTAGGGGTCACTGAAGCTTTCTTT.

By frequency in the sample, this clone is large. This chain connects TRBV11-3 to TRBJ2-5, with D maybe TRBD1 (5 bases). Germline assignment: CDR1 SGHNT and CDR2 YENEEA. Deletions cut 2 bases from V and 3 bases from J, with 13 bases between. This CDR3 has 15 residues. CDR3 sequence (DNA): TGTGCCAGCAGCTTACTAGGGCAGGGCGAAGAGACCCAGTACTTC. Translation: CASSLLGQGEETQYF. The full variable domain, in which reference TRBV11-3 and TRBJ2-5 provide the parts outside the CDR3, is EAGVVQSPRYKIIEKKQPVAFWCNPISGHNTLYWYLQNLGQGPELLIRYENEEAVDDSQLPKDRFSAERLKGVDSTLKIQPAELGDSAVYLCASSLLGQGEETQYFGPGTRLLVL.

This clone was observed a handful of times. This rearrangement joins TRBV6-8 to TRBJ2-6; possibly TRBD2 for D (5 bases). Germline lookup yields CDR1 MNHGY and CDR2 SAAAGT. Trimming took off 2 bases at V and 2 bases at J, with 10 bases between the two ends. CDR3 length equals 16 residues. Here the CDR3 DNA reads TGTGCCAGCAGTTACCGGAGAGGGACTGGGGCCAACGTCCTGACTTTC. Residues: CASSYRRGTGANVLTF.

The DNA of the CDR3 is TGTGCCAGCAGCTTAGAACTAGCAGGGTACGAGCAGTACTTC. Its translation: CASSLELAGYEQYF. The chain is built from TRBV11-3 and TRBJ2-7; tentative D call: TRBD2 (6 bases). The CDR3 runs to 14 residues. With 0 bases removed from V and 4 bases from J, the gap between germline ends came to 10 bases. Germline V lookup: CDR1 SGHNT, CDR2 YENEEA.

The V gene is TRBV6-7, the J gene TRBJ2-7; TRBD2 might be the D (5 bases). TRBV6-7 is an open reading frame, and its role is uncertain. Trimming removed 7 bases from V and 2 bases from J, with 9 bases in between. There are 12 residues in the CDR3. CDR3 region: CASTPGTYEQYF. As DNA, the CDR3 is TGTGCCAGCACTCCCGGGACCTACGAGCAGTACTTC.

There are a few counts of this clone. V gene TRBV18 combines with J gene TRBJ2-2, with 8 bases identical to TRBD2. This CDR3 contains 17 residues. The V gene's germline CDR1 is KGHSH and CDR2 LQKENI. V trimming: 3 bases; J trimming: 7 bases; junction bases outside the gene matches: 13. In nucleotides, the CDR3 is TGTGCCAGCTCACCCCCCACGGGGGGGCGTCAGAACGGGGAGCTGTTTTTT. This sequence encodes CASSPPTGGRQNGELFF.

The chain employs TRBV9 and TRBJ1-2, with D perhaps TRBD1 (6 bases). This CDR3 spans 15 amino acids. Trimming stripped 4 bases from V and 0 bases from J, with 13 bases between. The V gene's germline CDR1 is SGDLS and CDR2 YYNGEE. CDR3 amino acids: CASSQGGRANYGYTF. For the CDR3, the DNA is TGTGCCAGCAGCCAAGGGGGGAGAGCTAACTATGGCTACACCTTC.

The V and J genes are TRBV19 and TRBJ2-1, with a possible D match to TRBD1 (6 bases). The CDR3 contains 13 residues. Between the trimmed V and J ends, which lost 5 bases and 7 bases, there was a span of 12 bases. Germline V gene data show CDR1 as LNHDA and CDR2 as SQIVND (reference sequence). As DNA, the CDR3 is TGTGCCAGTAGTGTATCAAGGGGGAATGAGCAGTTCTTC. Translating it yields CASSVSRGNEQFF.